This TCR beta chain originates from a study of T cell responses to AZD1222 COVID-19 vaccine. The CDR3 spans 16 residues. Germline loops: CDR1 SGHRS, CDR2 YFSETQ. The V and J ends lost 0 bases and 6 bases, in that order; junction bases with no gene match: 2. TCRdb keeps only in-frame clones here, not all; method: immunoSEQ multiplex PCR. Of approximately 76,000 clones in the sample, roughly four fifths were seen once. The clonotype comes from an adult in good health. Here the sequenced sample was peripheral blood, taken on day 0 of AZD1222 vaccination. The J gene is TRBJ2-2, the V gene TRBV5-1; TRBD2 agrees at 13 bases. The CDR3 bases are TGCGCCAGCAGCTTGGAGGGACTAGCGGGGTCCGGGGAGCTGTTTTTT. It codes for CASSLEGLAGSGELFF.